Below are 22 T cell receptor beta chains sequenced from a single sample in a study of cytomegalovirus exposure and HLA in healthy donors. The PCR made use of 60 Vbeta and 13 Jbeta primers. Assay used: immunoSEQ multiplex PCR; TCRdb lists only in-frame clones, some missing. The sample lists 35,000 to 50,000 clones, 68% occurring once. Sample: PBMCs. The receptors here all came from a man aged 35-49 years in good health and CMV-seronegative.

The genes are TRBV6-5 and TRBJ1-1; TRBD1 might be the D (5 bases). The V gene lost 5 bases and the J gene lost 10 bases, with 23 bases spanning the gap. The germline gives CDR1 MNHEY, CDR2 SVGAGI. The CDR3 contains 15 residues. The CDR3 region has the DNA TGTGCCAGCAGTCCCCAATTACCAAGGAATAGGGGAGCTTTCTTT. It is translated as CASSPQLPRNRGAFF.

The CDR3 DNA reads as TGTGCCAGCAGTTACCCCCCCGGTTCACCCCTCCACTTT. As protein: CASSYPPGSPLHF. The chain joins TRBV6-5 to TRBJ1-6, with unresolved D. The CDR3 is made up of 13 amino acids. Trimming stripped 2 bases from V and 9 bases from J, with 8 bases between. Germline assignment: CDR1 MNHEY and CDR2 SVGAGI.

This chain's CDR3 is CASSPNRGGDEQFF. CDR3 nucleotides: TGTGCCAGCAGCCCCAACAGGGGGGGCGATGAGCAGTTCTTC. The rearrangement uses TRBV5-4 and TRBJ2-1, with D perhaps TRBD1 (8 bases). The V end was cut by 4 bases, the J end by 8 bases, with 16 bases between. This CDR3 contains 14 residues. Germline lookup yields CDR1 SGHNT and CDR2 YYREEE (reference sequence). The full variable domain, rest sourced from reference TRBV5-4 and TRBJ2-1, is ETGVTQSPTHLIKTRGQQVTLRCSSQSGHNTVSWYQQALGQGPQFIFQYYREEENGRGNFPPRFSGLQFPNYSSELNVNALELDDSALYLCASSPNRGGDEQFFGPGTRLTVL.

The sample holds a few counts of this clone. This chain connects TRBV30 to TRBJ1-5; TRBD1 might be the D (6 bases). Germline loops: CDR1 GTSNPN, CDR2 SVGIG (reference sequence). V was cut by 7 bases and J by 6 bases, with 16 bases left in between. The CDR3 sequence is 13 residues long. CDR3 loop: CAFNSLGGQPQHF. The CDR3 DNA reads TGTGCCTTCAACAGCTTAGGGGGTCAGCCCCAGCATTTT.

J is TRBJ2-3 and V is TRBV6-5; D is possibly TRBD1 (5 bases). Germline V gene sequence: CDR1 MNHEY, CDR2 SVGAGI. CDR3 size: 13 residues. V lost 0 bases, J lost 7 bases, and 8 bases lay in between. The CDR3 DNA is TGTGCCAGCAGTTACTCTCCAGGGCATACGCAGTATTTT. It specifies CASSYSPGHTQYF.

The gene calls are TRBV6-5 and TRBJ2-2; D ambiguous. The CDR3 is 12 amino acids. Trimming removed 3 bases from V and 7 bases from J, with 6 bases in between. Germline V CDR1 and CDR2: MNHEY, SVGAGI. CDR3 sequence reads: CASSYSGGELFF. Written as DNA, the CDR3 is TGTGCCAGCAGTTATTCAGGCGGGGAGCTGTTTTTT.

J is TRBJ2-1 and V is TRBV7-8; 11 positions agree with TRBD2. Trimming cost V 3 bases and J 6 bases; bases outside gene matches: 4. Germline V gene sequence: CDR1 SGHVS, CDR2 FQNEAQ. The CDR3 loop spans 15 amino acids. The chain's CDR3 is CASSFSGGAFNEQFF. The CDR3 DNA reads TGTGCCAGCAGCTTTAGCGGGGGGGCCTTCAATGAGCAGTTCTTC.

V usage is TRBV6-5 and J usage is TRBJ2-7; 8 positions match TRBD1. Per the germline V gene, CDR1 is MNHEY and CDR2 is SVGAGI. The ends lost 5 bases at V and 5 bases at J; junction bases unmatched: 8. The CDR3 has 14 amino acids. The DNA of the CDR3 is TGTGCCAGCAGTCCTCGGACAGGGACCCACGAGCAGTACTTC. Its translation is CASSPRTGTHEQYF.

This sequence joins TRBV4-2 and TRBJ1-1; no firm D call. The CDR3 sequence is 15 residues long. Trimming took off 1 base at V and 0 bases at J, with 9 bases between the two ends. Germline CDR1 LGHNA, CDR2 YNFKEQ. The CDR3 reads CASSQAWSVNTEAFF. The CDR3 DNA follows: TGTGCCAGCAGCCAAGCGTGGAGTGTGAACACTGAAGCTTTCTTT.

This chain joins TRBV5-6 and TRBJ2-3; no clear D. This CDR3 has 12 amino acids. Per germline, CDR1 SGHDT and CDR2 YYEEEE. Trimming took 4 bases from V and 7 from J, leaving 10 bases between them. For the CDR3, the DNA is TGTGCCAGCAGCACCCTGCCTAATACGCAGTATTTT. It codes for CASSTLPNTQYF.

Notes on this clone: This sample includes further DNA sequences coding for the same CDR3. The chain combines TRBV7-9 with TRBJ2-7, with D possibly TRBD2 on 5 matching bases. With 0 bases removed from V and 3 bases from J, the gap between germline ends came to 6 bases. CDR3 length: 13 amino acids. Germline CDR1 is SEHNR and CDR2 is FQNEAQ (reference sequence). The CDR3 is CASSLAGGYEQYF. As DNA, the CDR3 is TGTGCCAGCAGCTTAGCCGGAGGCTACGAGCAGTACTTC.

This chain joins TRBV6-4 and TRBJ1-6, with no clear D. Trimming left V 3 bases short and J 4 bases short, with 13 bases between. The CDR3 is 16 amino acids. Germline V lookup: CDR1 MRHNA, CDR2 SNTAGT. The DNA for the CDR3 is TGTGCCAGCAGTGAGGGCCAAGCCCCTTATAATTCACCCCTCCACTTT. Protein: CASSEGQAPYNSPLHF.

As DNA, the CDR3 is TGTGCCTGGACCGCTACTTCCTATGGCTACACCTTC. Its protein is CAWTATSYGYTF. The rearrangement joins TRBV30 to TRBJ1-2; D remains unclear. The germline gives CDR1 GTSNPN, CDR2 SVGIG (reference sequence). The CDR3 sequence is 12 residues long. V lost 4 bases and J 4 bases, leaving 10 bases between the germline ends.

The CDR3 DNA sequence: TGTGCCTTGGGACAGGGGGGAACTGAAGCTTTCTTT. Translation gives CALGQGGTEAFF. This sequence joins TRBV30 and TRBJ1-1; 11 bases line up with TRBD1. Trimming took 7 bases from V and 5 from J; bases not matched to a gene: 3. This CDR3 region has 12 residues. Germline loops: CDR1 GTSNPN, CDR2 SVGIG (reference sequence).

This chain connects TRBV15 to TRBJ2-3; unclear D gene. Germline V gives CDR1 LNHNV, CDR2 YYDKDF (reference sequence). The CDR3 is 11 residues long. The ends were cut back, 8 bases at V and 6 bases at J, with 9 bases in the middle. The CDR3, as DNA: TGTGCCACCGGTGTCAGGGATACGCAGTATTTT. It translates to CATGVRDTQYF.

This CDR3 is CASTEFEYGYTF. The CDR3, as DNA: TGTGCCTCGACAGAGTTCGAATATGGCTACACCTTC. The chain joins TRBV19 to TRBJ1-2, with TRBD1 as a possible D gene (5 bases). Trimming left V 11 bases short and J 5 bases short, with 15 bases between. The CDR3 extends over 12 amino acids. Germline assignment: CDR1 LNHDA and CDR2 SQIVND (reference sequence).

The chain is built from TRBV29-1 and TRBJ1-1, with TRBD1 matching over 8 bases. J was trimmed by 4 bases and V by 3 bases; bases with no gene match: 19. Per germline, CDR1 SQVTM and CDR2 ANQGSEA. The CDR3 is 18 amino acids. As DNA, the CDR3 is TGCAGCGTTGATACTGGCCAGGGGGCGGAGTATTTTGGCACTGAAGCTTTCTTT. This encodes CSVDTGQGAEYFGTEAFF.

This clone was detected only a few times. The genes are TRBV6-5 and TRBJ1-2, with D tentatively TRBD1 (5 bases). Germline V gives CDR1 MNHEY, CDR2 SVGAGI. The V and J ends lost 0 bases and 5 bases respectively, with 10 bases between them. The CDR3 extends over 14 amino acids. In nucleotides, the CDR3 is TGTGCCAGCAGTTACTCAAGCTCAGGGTATGGCTACACCTTC. Translation: CASSYSSSGYGYTF.

The rearrangement joins TRBV5-4 to TRBJ1-1; TRBD1 matches at 8 bases. V lost 5 bases, J lost 1 base, and 7 bases stayed unmatched. Looked up from germline, CDR1 is SGHNT and CDR2 is YYREEE (reference sequence). The CDR3 consists of 15 residues. CDR3 sequence (DNA): TGTGCCAGCAGACAGGGACAGGACCGGAACACTGAAGCTTTCTTT. As protein: CASRQGQDRNTEAFF.

The chain carries TRBV6-5 and TRBJ1-2; no firm D call. V gave up 5 bases and J gave up 7 bases, with 14 bases separating them. Looked up from germline, CDR1 is MNHEY and CDR2 is SVGAGI. The CDR3 runs to 13 residues. The DNA for the CDR3 is TGTGCCAGCAGTCTAACTGGTCGTGGTGGCTACACCTTC. The encoded protein is CASSLTGRGGYTF.

This chain links TRBV7-9 with TRBJ2-5, with 8 bases identical to TRBD1. V gave up 4 bases and J gave up 2 bases; unmatched junction bases: 6. The length of the CDR3 is 15 residues. Germline loops: CDR1 SEHNR, CDR2 FQNEAQ (reference sequence). The CDR3 protein is CASSSGQGLQETQYF. The CDR3 DNA reads TGTGCCAGCAGCTCCGGACAGGGCTTGCAAGAGACCCAGTACTTC.

The rearrangement joins TRBV29-1 to TRBJ1-2, with TRBD1 identical over 8 bases. CDR3 length: 15 residues. V shed 2 bases and J 8 bases; nucleotides not matched to a gene: 13. CDR1 is SQVTM, CDR2 ANQGSEA, per germline. The CDR3 region is CSVEILDRAEEGYTF. DNA of the CDR3: TGCAGCGTTGAAATATTGGACAGGGCGGAGGAGGGCTACACCTTC.